Below are 14 T cell receptor beta chains sequenced from a single sample in a study of OX40 agonist ivuxolimab in advanced cancers. To prepare the library, the immunoSEQ multiplex PCR assay was applied. In its TCRdb copy, this immuneACCESS table keeps in-frame sequences only and misses some clones. Where compared with another copy, unresolved V genes explain less than half of these, and the others have no known cause. This sample has almost 70,000 clones in its table, and roughly 89% of those were observed once. The ten most abundant clones make up over 9.5% of the sample. The sample consisted of CD4+ or CD8+ T cells sorted from blood, taken in a trial of the OX40 agonist ivuxolimab. The source of these receptors is an adult with an advanced solid tumor such as melanoma, head and neck, liver or kidney cancer.

The J gene is TRBJ2-6, the V gene TRBV28, with TRBD1 matching 9 bases. Germline V gene sequence: CDR1 MDHEN, CDR2 SYDVKM. The CDR3 has 20 residues. V lost 3 bases to trimming and J lost 0 bases; unmatched junction nucleotides: 12. As DNA, the CDR3 is TGTGCCAGCAGTTTCGGGACAGGGTTTTCGTGGGTCTCTGGGGCCAACGTCCTGACTTTC. The encoded protein is CASSFGTGFSWVSGANVLTF.

V gene TRBV20-1 combines with J gene TRBJ2-5; D is uncertain. Germline assignment: CDR1 DFQATT and CDR2 SNEGSKA (reference sequence). The CDR3 covers 11 residues. Between the trimmed V and J ends, which lost 3 bases and 3 bases, there was a span of 5 bases. CDR3 bases: TGCAGTGCTAGGCCCGAAGAGACCCAGTACTTC. Translating it yields CSARPEETQYF.

As regards this clone: Other DNA sequences in the same sample also yield this CDR3. This chain links TRBV5-8 with TRBJ1-5; no firm D call. The V and J ends lost 0 bases and 3 bases respectively, with 10 bases between them. The CDR3 is 15 amino acids. Germline V CDR1 and CDR2: SGHTS, YDEGEE. The CDR3 protein is CASSLGQTNNQPQHF. DNA for the CDR3: TGTGCCAGCAGCTTGGGGCAGACGAACAATCAGCCCCAGCATTTT.

CDR3 amino acids: CASSQDRWGRGTDTQYF. For the CDR3, the DNA is TGCGCCAGCAGCCAAGACCGGTGGGGGAGGGGAACAGATACGCAGTATTTT. The rearrangement uses TRBV4-3 and TRBJ2-3, with 7 bases fitting TRBD2. Trimming cost V 0 bases and J 3 bases; bases outside gene matches: 9. Germline assignment: CDR1 LGHNA and CDR2 YSLEER. This CDR3 region has 17 residues.

V usage is TRBV5-1 and J usage is TRBJ2-7, with a possible D match to TRBD2 (7 bases). The CDR3 is 14 amino acids. V lost 2 bases to trimming and J lost 5 bases, with 14 bases between them. Per germline, CDR1 SGHRS and CDR2 YFSETQ. CDR3 region: CASSLGGGYDEQYF. As DNA, the CDR3 is TGCGCCAGCAGCTTAGGGGGAGGGTACGACGAGCAGTACTTC.

CDR3: CASSQHYNEQFF. The CDR3 DNA reads as TGTGCCAGCAGCCAACACTACAATGAGCAGTTCTTC. This chain joins TRBV7-2 and TRBJ2-1; no definite D call. The germline gives CDR1 SGHTA, CDR2 FQGNSA. V lost 5 bases to trimming and J lost 3 bases, with 5 bases between them. This CDR3 has 12 residues.

This clone was seen only once. The junction does not match germline at one end; this may be a read error. CDR3 protein: CASSYATWTGLAF. For the CDR3, the DNA is TGTGCCAGCAGCTACGCTACATGGACTGGTTTGGCCTTC. The chain joins TRBV14 to TRBJ1-2; no clear D gene. CDR3 size: 13 residues. CDR1 is SGHDN, CDR2 FVKESK, per germline.

The chain employs TRBV5-4 and TRBJ2-3, with D maybe TRBD2 (5 bases). The CDR3 runs 15 residues. Trimming pared 1 base from V and 1 base from J, leaving 10 bases between. In germline, CDR1 is SGHNT, CDR2 YYREEE (reference sequence). CDR3 in DNA: TGTGCCAGCAGCTTGCGGGTGGGAGGCACAGATACGCAGTATTTT. Its protein is CASSLRVGGTDTQYF.

This sequence joins TRBV7-2 and TRBJ2-3, with TRBD2 matching over 16 bases. V trimming: 3 bases; J trimming: 6 bases; junction bases outside the gene matches: 6. Germline V lookup: CDR1 SGHTA, CDR2 FQGNSA. This CDR3 is built from 17 residues. The CDR3 DNA reads TGTGCCAGCAGCTTCGGGACTAGCGGGAGGGCCCTGGATACGCAGTATTTT. Its protein product is CASSFGTSGRALDTQYF.

Only one count was recorded for this clone. V is TRBV10-2 and J is TRBJ2-3, with 10 nucleotides matching TRBD2. The J segment lost 4 bases and the V segment lost 2 bases, leaving 9 bases of the junction unmatched. Germline V gene data show CDR1 as WSHSY and CDR2 as SAAADI. CDR3 size: 17 residues. The DNA of the CDR3 is TGCGCCAGCAGTGAGGGGCTAGCGGGAGCCGTAGCAGATACGCAGTATTTT. It codes for CASSEGLAGAVADTQYF.

The V gene is TRBV25-1, the J gene TRBJ2-1; 14 positions agree with TRBD2. Germline loops: CDR1 MGHDK, CDR2 SYGVNS. J was trimmed by 5 bases and V by 4 bases; bases with no gene match: 10. This CDR3 has 18 residues. The CDR3 loop is CASSGGLAGDGPHNEQFF. The CDR3 coding sequence is TGTGCCAGCAGTGGGGGACTAGCGGGAGATGGGCCTCACAATGAGCAGTTCTTC.

This chain uses TRBV27 with TRBJ1-2, with D tentatively TRBD1 (5 bases). CDR3 length equals 18 residues. Per germline, CDR1 MNHEY and CDR2 SMNVEV (reference sequence). V was clipped by 6 bases and J by 1 base, with 24 bases between them. The DNA of the CDR3 is TGTGCCAGCAGACAACGGGACGGCCTAACCTCCTATAACTATGGCTACACCTTC. Encoded protein: CASRQRDGLTSYNYGYTF.

CDR3: CASSPSGETQYF. CDR3 DNA sequence: TGTGCCAGCAGTCCTAGCGGAGAGACCCAGTACTTC. The genes are TRBV2 and TRBJ2-5, with 7 bases that match TRBD2. Trimming removed 5 bases from V and 4 bases from J; junction bases left unmatched: 1. Germline assignment: CDR1 SNHLY and CDR2 FYNNEI. There are 12 residues in the CDR3.

This chain joins TRBV5-6 and TRBJ2-1; 12 bases map to TRBD2. This CDR3 comprises 15 residues. Germline V gives CDR1 SGHDT, CDR2 YYEEEE. Trimming removed 5 bases from V and 3 bases from J; junction bases left unmatched: 3. CDR3 protein: CASRGGLAGYNEQFF. DNA of the CDR3: TGTGCCAGCAGGGGGGGACTAGCGGGCTACAATGAGCAGTTCTTC.